This paragraph covers one T cell receptor (beta chain) sequence. Its target is not known. Germline assignment: CDR1 SGHNT and CDR2 YYREEE (reference sequence). CDR3 length equals 13 residues. J gave up 5 bases and V 9 bases, and 9 bases lay outside the gene matches. The data were obtained in a study of T cell responses to AZD1222 COVID-19 vaccine. Broader study findings: Clonal diversity may have been underestimated, and the donors were mostly white British, with more females than males. No day 14 peak samples; only post-peak repertoires were characterized. Spike-specific TCR breadth and depth rose after two AZD1222 doses. Vaccine-associated CD4 TCRs ranged over spike, dominating at 160-218 and 743-854.

Some clones are missing from TCRdb's copy, which holds only in-frame ones; the method was immunoSEQ multiplex PCR. The repertoire holds fewer than 120,000 clones, with roughly 90% as singletons. The V call is TRBV5-4, the J call TRBJ1-1, with 8 nucleotides matching TRBD1. This material consisted of peripheral blood, taken on day 0 of AZD1222 vaccination. The receptor was derived from an adult in good health. Here the CDR3 reads CATTRTGRTEAFF. CDR3 bases: TGTGCCACTACGCGGACAGGGCGAACTGAAGCTTTCTTT. Drawing the rest from reference TRBV5-4 and TRBJ1-1, the complete variable domain is ETGVTQSPTHLIKTRGQQVTLRCSSQSGHNTVSWYQQALGQGPQFIFQYYREEENGRGNFPPRFSGLQFPNYSSELNVNALELDDSALYLCATTRTGRTEAFFGQGTRLTVV.